These T cell receptor beta chains were read from a single sample in a study of T cells after yellow fever vaccination. TCRdb re-analysed the 5' RACE reads in MiXCR, keeping a single row per CDR3 protein. Among about 350,000 distinct CDR3 sequences listed, around 13% were seen once. Sequenced here: CD4+ T cells sorted from PBMCs, sampled 15 days after the yellow fever booster vaccination. The receptors come from a young man who received the YFV17D yellow fever vaccine. CDR3s include the opening cysteine and the closing phenylalanine or tryptophan. A D gene is named only where the DNA matches it firmly. Size is omitted from some rows. Given values are once, few, many or a class for expanded clones.

many,.,TRBJ2-3,TRBV10-3,TGTGCCATCAGTGAAGGGGGACTTTCAGATACGCAGTATTTT,CAISEGGLSDTQYF
.,.,TRBJ1-3,TRBV4-3,TGCGCCAGCAGTCTCAATCTCCCACAGGGAGGCTCTGGAAACACCATATATTTT,CASSLNLPQGGSGNTIYF
.,TRBD2,TRBJ2-2,TRBV9,TGTGCCAGCAGCCCGTGGACTAGCGGGGCGAACACCGGGGAGCTGTTTTTT,CASSPWTSGANTGELFF
.,.,TRBJ1-6,TRBV9,TGTGCCAGCAGCAAGATCCCCGTTAATTCTGTCCTCCACTTT,CASSKIPVNSVLHF
few,.,TRBJ1-6,TRBV12-3/TRBV12-4,TGTGCCAGCAGTTTAGCGCAAGGAGACGGACCCCTCCACTTT,CASSLAQGDGPLHF
few,.,TRBJ1-2,TRBV20-1,TGCAGTGCTGACACAGGGAACTATGGCTACACCTTC,CSADTGNYGYTF
few,.,TRBJ2-1,TRBV2,TGTGCCAGCAGTGAAGGAACACCTTCCTACAATGAGCAGTTCTTC,CASSEGTPSYNEQFF
.,.,TRBJ1-5,TRBV21-1,TGTGCCAGCCCAGGGTGGGATAGCCAGCCCCAGCATTTT,CASPGWDSQPQHF
.,TRBD2,TRBJ2-5,TRBV15,TGTGCCACCAGCAGAGATCGTCACCGCTTGGAGCGGGATACCCAGTACTTC,CATSRDRHRLERDTQYF
.,.,TRBJ2-3,TRBV20-1,TGCAGTGCTCACGAATGGGGGTTTACGCAGTATTTT,CSAHEWGFTQYF
many,.,TRBJ2-5,TRBV12-3/TRBV12-4,TGTGCCAGCTGTATACGACAAGAGACCCAGTACTTC,CASCIRQETQYF